The rows below give T cell receptor beta chains drawn from one sample of a study of STAT5B mutations in CD4+ large granular lymphocyte leukemia. The assay was immunoSEQ multiplex PCR, and TCRdb's table has in-frame clones only and misses some. The data contain some 45,000 clones, 70% to 90% of them singletons. Sequences were obtained from CD4+ T cells from blood buffy coats. The receptor source for this set is a human donor in good health. Both conserved end residues are part of each CDR3. The D gene is left open where the match is weak. A clone size is listed for some rows: how often the clone was seen (once, few, many), or a class if it is expanded.

v_call,clone_size,d_call,j_call,cdr3_length,cdr3_aa,cdr3_nt
TRBV7-3,NA,TRBD2,TRBJ2-7,14,CASSLAGALYEQYF,TGTGCCAGCAGCTTAGCGGGAGCGCTCTACGAGCAGTACTTC
TRBV30,NA,TRBD2,TRBJ2-6,16,CAWSVGGSGGANVLTF,TGTGCCTGGAGTGTAGGCGGGAGTGGTGGGGCCAACGTCCTGACTTTC
TRBV19,NA,NA,TRBJ2-7,15,CASSISGRYNYEQYF,TGTGCCAGTAGTATATCGGGACGGTACAACTACGAGCAGTACTTC
TRBV15,once,NA,TRBJ1-5,15,CATGRELNSNQPQHF,TGTGCCACCGGAAGGGAGCTTAATAGCAATCAGCCCCAGCATTTT
TRBV7-2,NA,NA,TRBJ1-1,16,CASSPVRVLENTEAFF,TGTGCCAGCAGCCCCGTGCGGGTCCTGGAGAACACTGAAGCTTTCTTT
TRBV7-7,NA,TRBD1,TRBJ2-5,13,CASSLDRQETQYF,TGTGCCAGCAGCTTGGACAGGCAAGAGACCCAGTACTTC
TRBV15,NA,TRBD2,TRBJ2-1,14,CATSRDPQRRERFF,TGTGCCACCAGCAGAGATCCACAGCGGCGGGAGCGGTTCTTC
TRBV5-1,NA,NA,TRBJ1-1,15,CASSLPTAPNTEAFF,TGCGCCAGCAGCCTCCCGACAGCCCCGAACACTGAAGCTTTCTTT
TRBV5-8,NA,NA,TRBJ1-3,15,CASSRDGSAGNTIYF,TGTGCCAGCAGCAGGGACGGCTCCGCAGGAAACACCATATATTTT
TRBV7-2,few,TRBD1,TRBJ2-7,14,CASSLAGQGEEQYF,TGTGCCAGCAGCTTAGCGGGACAGGGTGAGGAGCAGTACTTC
TRBV30,NA,NA,TRBJ2-7,15,CAWSSQEGGTYEQYF,TGTGCCTGGAGTTCCCAGGAGGGGGGTACCTACGAGCAGTACTTC
TRBV27,few,TRBD2,TRBJ2-1,15,CASSASGRNRGGQFF,TGTGCCAGCAGTGCTAGCGGGAGGAATAGGGGGGGGCAGTTCTTC
TRBV27,NA,TRBD2,TRBJ2-1,16,CASSGRTSGSRNEQFF,TGTGCCAGCAGTGGTCGGACTAGCGGGAGTAGGAATGAGCAGTTCTTC
TRBV25-1,NA,NA,TRBJ1-1,15,CARPIDIPSNTEAFF,TGTGCCAGGCCCATCGACATCCCCTCGAACACTGAAGCTTTCTTT
TRBV6-5,NA,NA,TRBJ2-2,14,CASSYEGGTGELFF,TGTGCCAGCAGTTACGAGGGGGGAACCGGGGAGCTGTTTTTT
TRBV28,NA,NA,TRBJ1-3,15,CASSSGLLSGNTIYF,TGTGCCAGCAGTTCGGGACTGCTCTCTGGAAACACCATATATTTT
TRBV9,NA,NA,TRBJ1-1,16,CASSVATGGPNTEAFF,TGTGCCAGCAGCGTAGCTACCGGGGGGCCGAACACTGAAGCTTTCTTT
TRBV5-1,NA,NA,TRBJ1-5,15,CASSPSSGLNQPQHF,TGCGCCAGCAGCCCAAGTTCAGGGTTGAATCAGCCCCAGCATTTT
TRBV28,NA,NA,TRBJ2-7,13,CASFGGGGGEQYF,TGTGCCAGCTTTGGGGGCGGGGGAGGCGAGCAGTACTTC
TRBV7-8,NA,NA,TRBJ2-1,14,CASSLAPLATEQFF,TGTGCCAGCAGCTTAGCGCCATTAGCGACCGAGCAGTTCTTC
TRBV4-3,NA,TRBD2,TRBJ2-3,17,CASSQEPGLAVADTQYF,TGCGCCAGCAGCCAAGAACCGGGACTAGCGGTAGCAGATACGCAGTATTTT
TRBV14,NA,TRBD2,TRBJ2-2,16,CASGPGLAGWVGELFF,TGTGCCAGCGGCCCGGGACTAGCGGGATGGGTCGGGGAGCTGTTTTTT
TRBV7-3,NA,NA,TRBJ1-1,13,CASSSDGNTEAFF,TGTGCCAGCAGCTCGGACGGTAACACTGAAGCTTTCTTT
TRBV27,NA,NA,TRBJ2-7,15,CASSLSSGTSYEQYF,TGTGCCAGCAGTTTATCATCCGGGACTTCCTACGAGCAGTACTTC
TRBV4-1,NA,NA,TRBJ2-1,16,CASSQVQGKGDNEQFF,TGCGCCAGCAGCCAAGTCCAGGGAAAGGGGGACAATGAGCAGTTCTTC
TRBV11-2,NA,TRBD2,TRBJ2-1,17,CASSFPGLAGPGNEQFF,TGTGCCAGCAGCTTTCCGGGACTAGCGGGACCCGGGAATGAGCAGTTCTTC
TRBV14,NA,NA,TRBJ2-5,14,CASSRPGLAETQYF,TGTGCCAGCAGCCGCCCGGGACTCGCAGAGACCCAGTACTTC
TRBV30,NA,TRBD1,TRBJ1-2,17,CAWRGPGPGQGKGGYTF,TGTGCCTGGAGGGGGCCAGGTCCGGGACAGGGAAAGGGAGGCTACACCTTC
TRBV10-3,NA,NA,TRBJ2-1,13,CAISFDGYNEQFF,TGTGCCATCAGTTTCGACGGCTACAATGAGCAGTTCTTC
TRBV19,NA,NA,TRBJ1-5,13,CASSIFRDQPQHF,TGTGCCAGTAGTATATTTCGGGATCAGCCCCAGCATTTT
TRBV27,NA,NA,TRBJ1-1,13,CASSLEPYSEAFF,TGTGCCAGCAGTTTAGAACCGTATTCTGAAGCTTTCTTT
TRBV19,NA,NA,TRBJ1-4,16,CASSPTPQGSNEKLFF,TGTGCCAGTAGTCCAACCCCACAGGGCTCTAATGAAAAACTGTTTTTT
TRBV7-2,NA,TRBD1,TRBJ1-1,17,CASSFGTGVIRNTEAFF,TGTGCCAGCAGCTTCGGGACAGGGGTTATTAGGAACACTGAAGCTTTCTTT
TRBV19,NA,NA,TRBJ2-5,15,CASSLGGAYQETQYF,TGTGCCAGTAGTTTGGGGGGTGCGTACCAAGAGACCCAGTACTTC